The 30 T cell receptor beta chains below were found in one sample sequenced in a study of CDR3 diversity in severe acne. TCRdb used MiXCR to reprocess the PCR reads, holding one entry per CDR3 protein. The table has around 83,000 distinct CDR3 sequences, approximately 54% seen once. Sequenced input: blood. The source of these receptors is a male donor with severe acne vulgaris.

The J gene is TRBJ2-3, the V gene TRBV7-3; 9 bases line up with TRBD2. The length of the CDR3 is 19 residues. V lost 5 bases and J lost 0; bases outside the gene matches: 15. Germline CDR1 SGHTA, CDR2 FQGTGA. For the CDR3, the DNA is TGTGCCAGCAGCCCACGTAGCGGGAGCCTAACACCTAGCACAGATACGCAGTATTTT. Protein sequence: CASSPRSGSLTPSTDTQYF.

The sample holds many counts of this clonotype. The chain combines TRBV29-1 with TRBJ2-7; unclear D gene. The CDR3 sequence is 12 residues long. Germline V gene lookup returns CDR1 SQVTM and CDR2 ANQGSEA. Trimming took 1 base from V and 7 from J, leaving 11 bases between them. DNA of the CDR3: TGCAGCGTTGAAGTGATCGTGCAGGAGCAGTACTTC. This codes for CSVEVIVQEQYF.

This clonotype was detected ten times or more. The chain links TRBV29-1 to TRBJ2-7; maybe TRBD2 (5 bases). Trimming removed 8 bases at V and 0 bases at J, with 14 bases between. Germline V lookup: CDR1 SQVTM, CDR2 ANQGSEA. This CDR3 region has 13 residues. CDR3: CSIRTGSSYEQYF. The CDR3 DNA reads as TGCAGCATCCGGACGGGGAGCTCCTACGAGCAGTACTTC.

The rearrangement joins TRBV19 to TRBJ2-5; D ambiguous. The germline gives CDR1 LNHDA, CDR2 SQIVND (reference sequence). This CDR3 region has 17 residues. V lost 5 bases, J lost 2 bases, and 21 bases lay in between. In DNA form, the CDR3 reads TGTGCCAGTAGTCTGTATCCCGGGCCTCCGGAACAAGAGACCCAGTACTTC. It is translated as CASSLYPGPPEQETQYF.

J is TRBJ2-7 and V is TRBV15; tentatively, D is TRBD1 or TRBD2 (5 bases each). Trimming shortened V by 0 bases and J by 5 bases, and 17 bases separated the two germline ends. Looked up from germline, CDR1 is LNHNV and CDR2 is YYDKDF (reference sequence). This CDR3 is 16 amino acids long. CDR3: CATSRDDSRGWNEQYF. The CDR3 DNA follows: TGTGCCACCAGCAGAGATGACAGCCGGGGATGGAACGAGCAGTACTTC.

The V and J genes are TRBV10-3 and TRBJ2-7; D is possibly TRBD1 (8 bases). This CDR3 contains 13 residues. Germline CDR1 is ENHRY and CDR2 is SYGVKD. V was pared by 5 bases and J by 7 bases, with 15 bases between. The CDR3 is CAISINRGGEQYF. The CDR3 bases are TGTGCCATCAGTATTAACAGGGGGGGAGAGCAGTACTTC.

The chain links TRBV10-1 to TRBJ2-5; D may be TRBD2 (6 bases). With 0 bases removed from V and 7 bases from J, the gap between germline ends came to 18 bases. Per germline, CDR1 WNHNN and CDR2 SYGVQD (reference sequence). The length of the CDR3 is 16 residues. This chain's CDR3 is CASSESVAVREGTQYF. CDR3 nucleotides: TGCGCCAGCAGTGAGTCGGTAGCGGTGAGGGAAGGGACCCAGTACTTC.

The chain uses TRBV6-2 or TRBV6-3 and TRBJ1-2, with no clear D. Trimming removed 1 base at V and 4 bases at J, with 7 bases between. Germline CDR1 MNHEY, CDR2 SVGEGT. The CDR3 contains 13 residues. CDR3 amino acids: CASSYLAGYGYTF. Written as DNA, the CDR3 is TGTGCCAGCAGTTACTTGGCCGGCTATGGCTACACCTTC.

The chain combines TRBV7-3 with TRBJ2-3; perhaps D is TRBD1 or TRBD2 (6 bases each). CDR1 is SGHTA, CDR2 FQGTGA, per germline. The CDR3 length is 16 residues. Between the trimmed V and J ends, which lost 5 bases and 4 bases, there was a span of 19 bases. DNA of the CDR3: TGTGCCAGCAGCCCCCTGGGGGGCATGCGGGCAGATACGCAGTATTTT. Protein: CASSPLGGMRADTQYF.

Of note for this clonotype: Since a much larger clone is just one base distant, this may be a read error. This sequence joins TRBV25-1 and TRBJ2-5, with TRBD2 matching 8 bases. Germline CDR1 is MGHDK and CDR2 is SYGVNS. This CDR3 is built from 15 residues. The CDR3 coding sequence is TGTGCCGGCAGGACCATTGGAGCGGGGGCAGAGACCCAGTACTTC. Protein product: CAGRTIGAGAETQYF.

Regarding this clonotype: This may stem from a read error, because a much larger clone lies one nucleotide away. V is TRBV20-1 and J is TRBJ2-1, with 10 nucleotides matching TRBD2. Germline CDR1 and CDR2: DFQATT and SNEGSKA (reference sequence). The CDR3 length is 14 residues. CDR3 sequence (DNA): TGCAGCGCCACGACTAGCGGGTGGATTAGGGAGCAGTTCTTC. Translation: CSATTSGWIREQFF.

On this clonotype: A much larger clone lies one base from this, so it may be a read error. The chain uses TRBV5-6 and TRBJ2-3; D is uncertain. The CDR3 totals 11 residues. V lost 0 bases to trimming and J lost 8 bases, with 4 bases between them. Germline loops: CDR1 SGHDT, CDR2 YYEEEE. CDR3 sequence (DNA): TGTGCCAGCAGCTTGGGTCGTACGCAGTATTTT. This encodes CASSLGRTQYF. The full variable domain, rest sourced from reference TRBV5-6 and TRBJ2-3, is DAGVTQSPTHLIKTRGQQVTLRCSPKSGHDTVSWYQQALGQGPQFIFQYYEEEERQRGNFPDRFSGHQFPNYSSELNVNALLLGDSALYLCASSLGRTQYFGPGTRLTVL.

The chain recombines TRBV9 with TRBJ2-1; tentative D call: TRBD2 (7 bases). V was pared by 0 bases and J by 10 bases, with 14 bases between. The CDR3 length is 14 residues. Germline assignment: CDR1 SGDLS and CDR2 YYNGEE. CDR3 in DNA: TGTGCCAGCAGCGTAGAGCCGGGGGGCGAAGAGCAGTTCTTC. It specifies CASSVEPGGEEQFF.

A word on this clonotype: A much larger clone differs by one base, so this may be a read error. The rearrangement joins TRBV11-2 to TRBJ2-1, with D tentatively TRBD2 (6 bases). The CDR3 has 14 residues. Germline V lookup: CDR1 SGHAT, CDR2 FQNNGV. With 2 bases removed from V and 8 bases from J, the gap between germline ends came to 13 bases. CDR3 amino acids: CASSLMSGRYEQFF. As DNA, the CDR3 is TGTGCCAGCAGCTTAATGAGCGGGCGTTATGAGCAGTTCTTC.

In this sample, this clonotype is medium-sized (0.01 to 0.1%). This CDR3 reads CATSDRGTGGEETQYF. The DNA of the CDR3 is TGTGCCACCAGTGATCGAGGGACAGGGGGGGAGGAGACCCAGTACTTC. The rearrangement links TRBV24-1 to TRBJ2-5; TRBD1 matches 11 bases. V lost 3 bases, J lost 5 bases, and 7 bases stayed unmatched. Germline-derived CDR1 and CDR2 are KGHDR and SFDVKD. This CDR3 has 16 amino acids.

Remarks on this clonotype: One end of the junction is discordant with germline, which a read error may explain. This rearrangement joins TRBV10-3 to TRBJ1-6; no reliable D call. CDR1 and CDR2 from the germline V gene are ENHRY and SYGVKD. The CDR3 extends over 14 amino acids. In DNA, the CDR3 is TGTGCCAGCAGTTCCCCACCCCAGACTTCACCCCTCCACTTT. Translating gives CASSSPPQTSPLHF.

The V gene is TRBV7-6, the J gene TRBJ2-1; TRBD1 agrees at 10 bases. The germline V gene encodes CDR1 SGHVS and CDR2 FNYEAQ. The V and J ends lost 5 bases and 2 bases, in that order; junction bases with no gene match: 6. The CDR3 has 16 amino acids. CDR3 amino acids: CASSPGTGEPYNEQFF. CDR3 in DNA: TGTGCCAGCAGCCCCGGGACAGGGGAGCCCTACAATGAGCAGTTCTTC.

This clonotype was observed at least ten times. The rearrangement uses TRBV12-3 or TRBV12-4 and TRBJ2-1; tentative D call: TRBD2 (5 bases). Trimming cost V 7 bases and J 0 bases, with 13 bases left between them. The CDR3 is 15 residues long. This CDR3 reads CASTPSGNSYNEQFF. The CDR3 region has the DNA TGTGCCAGCACCCCGAGCGGCAACTCCTACAATGAGCAGTTCTTC.

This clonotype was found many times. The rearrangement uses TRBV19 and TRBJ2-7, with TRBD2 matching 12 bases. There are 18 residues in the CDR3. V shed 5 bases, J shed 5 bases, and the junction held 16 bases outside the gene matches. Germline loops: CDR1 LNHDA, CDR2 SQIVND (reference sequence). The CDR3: CASSPLAGGFGDRHEQYF. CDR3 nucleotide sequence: TGTGCCAGTAGTCCACTAGCGGGAGGTTTCGGTGATAGACACGAGCAGTACTTC.

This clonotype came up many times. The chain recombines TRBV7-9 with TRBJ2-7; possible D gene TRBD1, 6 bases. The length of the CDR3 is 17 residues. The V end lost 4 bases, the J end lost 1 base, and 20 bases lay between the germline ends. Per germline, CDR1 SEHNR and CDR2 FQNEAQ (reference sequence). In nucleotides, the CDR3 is TGTGCCAGCAGCTATAGGGGGACGGGTAGCGTATCCTACGAGCAGTACTTC. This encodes CASSYRGTGSVSYEQYF. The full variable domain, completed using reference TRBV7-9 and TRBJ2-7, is DTGVSQNPRHKITKRGQNVTFRCDPISEHNRLYWYRQTLGQGPEFLTYFQNEAQLEKSRLLSDRFSAERPKGSFSTLEIQRTEQGDSAMYLCASSYRGTGSVSYEQYFGPGTRLTVT.

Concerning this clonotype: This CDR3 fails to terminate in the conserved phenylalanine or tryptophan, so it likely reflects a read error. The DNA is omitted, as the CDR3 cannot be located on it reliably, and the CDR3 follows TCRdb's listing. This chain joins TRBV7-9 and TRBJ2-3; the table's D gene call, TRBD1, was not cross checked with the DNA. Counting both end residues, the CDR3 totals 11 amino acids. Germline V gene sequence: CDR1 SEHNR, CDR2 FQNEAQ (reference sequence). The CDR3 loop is CASSSLRQGHY.

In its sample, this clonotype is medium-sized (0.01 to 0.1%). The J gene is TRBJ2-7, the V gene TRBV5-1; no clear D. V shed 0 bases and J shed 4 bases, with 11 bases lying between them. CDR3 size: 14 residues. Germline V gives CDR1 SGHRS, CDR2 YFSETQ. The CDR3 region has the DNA TGCGCCAGCAGCTTGGCCGTCAGCCCGTACGAGCAGTACTTC. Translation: CASSLAVSPYEQYF. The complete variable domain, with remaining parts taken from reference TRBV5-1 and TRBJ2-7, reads KAGVTQTPRYLIKTRGQQVTLSCSPISGHRSVSWYQQTPGQGLQFLFEYFSETQRNKGNFPGRFSGRQFSNSRSEMNVSTLELGDSALYLCASSLAVSPYEQYFGPGTRLTVT.

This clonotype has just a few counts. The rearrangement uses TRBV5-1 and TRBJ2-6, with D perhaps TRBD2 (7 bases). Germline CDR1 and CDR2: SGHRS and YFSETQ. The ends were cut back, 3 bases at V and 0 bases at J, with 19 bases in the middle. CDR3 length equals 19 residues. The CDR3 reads CASSYGMRGRSSGANVLTF. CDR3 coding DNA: TGCGCCAGCAGCTACGGGATGCGGGGGCGGAGCTCTGGGGCCAACGTCCTGACTTTC.

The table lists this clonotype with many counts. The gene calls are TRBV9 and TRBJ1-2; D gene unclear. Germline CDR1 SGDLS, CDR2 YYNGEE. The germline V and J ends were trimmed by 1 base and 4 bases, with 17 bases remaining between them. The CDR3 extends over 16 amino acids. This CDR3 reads CASSVSSAEGTYGYTF. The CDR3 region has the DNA TGTGCCAGCAGCGTAAGTAGTGCGGAGGGCACCTATGGCTACACCTTC.

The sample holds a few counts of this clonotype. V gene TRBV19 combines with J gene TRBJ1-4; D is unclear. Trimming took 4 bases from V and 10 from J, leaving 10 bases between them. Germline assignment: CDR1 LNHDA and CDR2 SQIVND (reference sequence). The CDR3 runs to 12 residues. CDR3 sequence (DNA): TGTGCCAGTAGTACCTCAGCCGGAAAACTGTTTTTT. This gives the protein CASSTSAGKLFF.

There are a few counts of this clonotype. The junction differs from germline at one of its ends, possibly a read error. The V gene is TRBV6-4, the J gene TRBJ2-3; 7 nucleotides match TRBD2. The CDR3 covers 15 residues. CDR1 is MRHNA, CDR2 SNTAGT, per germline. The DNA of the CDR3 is TGTGCCAACAGTGAAGCTAGCGGAGGCACAGATACGCAGTATTTT. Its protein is CANSEASGGTDTQYF.

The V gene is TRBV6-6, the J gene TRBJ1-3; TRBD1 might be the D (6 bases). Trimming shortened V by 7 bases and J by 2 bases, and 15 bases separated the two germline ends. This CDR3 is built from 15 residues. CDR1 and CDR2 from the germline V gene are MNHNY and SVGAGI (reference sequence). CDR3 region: CASTFGQGTGNTIYF. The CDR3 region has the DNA TGTGCCAGCACCTTTGGGCAGGGGACTGGAAACACCATATATTTT.

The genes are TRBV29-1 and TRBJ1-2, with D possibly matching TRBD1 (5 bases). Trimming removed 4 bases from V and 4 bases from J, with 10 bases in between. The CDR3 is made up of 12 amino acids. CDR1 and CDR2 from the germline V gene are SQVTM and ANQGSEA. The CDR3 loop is CSVGGHSYGYTF. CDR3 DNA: TGCAGCGTTGGTGGACACTCCTATGGCTACACCTTC.

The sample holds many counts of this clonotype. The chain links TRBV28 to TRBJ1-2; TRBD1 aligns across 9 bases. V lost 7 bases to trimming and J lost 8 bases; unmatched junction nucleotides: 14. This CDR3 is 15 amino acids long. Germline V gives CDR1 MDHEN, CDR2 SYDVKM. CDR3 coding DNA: TGTGCCAGCACGGAGAGCATAACAGGGGGCGGCGGCTACACCTTC. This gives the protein CASTESITGGGGYTF.

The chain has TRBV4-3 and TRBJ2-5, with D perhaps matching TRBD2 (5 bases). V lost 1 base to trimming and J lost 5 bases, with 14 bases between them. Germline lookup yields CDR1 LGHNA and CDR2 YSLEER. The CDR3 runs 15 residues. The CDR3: CASSQVEGIGETQYF. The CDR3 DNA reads TGCGCCAGCAGCCAAGTCGAGGGTATTGGCGAGACCCAGTACTTC.